These 22 T cell receptor beta chains came from one sample sequenced in a study of cytomegalovirus exposure and HLA in healthy donors. Amplification used 60 Vbeta primers and 13 Jbeta primers. Data came from immunoSEQ multiplex PCR; TCRdb stores just in-frame clones and leaves some out. The listing records roughly 100,000 clones. The sequenced sample consisted of PBMCs. The receptors originated from a man aged 40-49 years in good health and CMV-seronegative.

The chain has TRBV5-6 and TRBJ2-3; 9 bases map to TRBD2. Germline V gene data show CDR1 as SGHDT and CDR2 as YYEEEE. The length of the CDR3 is 16 residues. V was clipped by 0 bases and J by 1 base; unmatched bases: 3. The DNA for the CDR3 is TGTGCCAGCAGCTTGGCGACTAGCGGCCGCACAGATACGCAGTATTTT. It codes for CASSLATSGRTDTQYF.

The rearrangement links TRBV19 to TRBJ2-6, with unresolved D. The CDR3 is 16 amino acids. CDR1 is LNHDA and CDR2 is SQIVND in the germline V gene (reference sequence). V was shortened by 3 bases and J by 0 bases, with 9 bases between the two germline ends. CDR3 in DNA: TGTGCCAGTAGTATTCATCCGGGCTCTGGGGCCAACGTCCTGACTTTC. Protein: CASSIHPGSGANVLTF.

This rearrangement joins TRBV15 to TRBJ2-7, with 10 nucleotides matching TRBD2. The ends lost 0 bases at V and 7 bases at J; junction bases unmatched: 6. The CDR3 is made up of 15 amino acids. Germline V gene sequence: CDR1 LNHNV, CDR2 YYDKDF (reference sequence). The CDR3 coding sequence is TGTGCCACCAGCAGAGATCTAGCGGGGGATCGGGAGCAGTACTTC. Encoded protein: CATSRDLAGDREQYF.

CDR3 sequence: CASSLGGVSYNEQFF. DNA for the CDR3: TGTGCCAGCAGCCTGGGGGGGGTCTCCTACAATGAGCAGTTCTTC. The chain is built from TRBV11-3 and TRBJ2-1; 7 nucleotides agree with TRBD2. After removal of 5 bases from V and 0 bases from J, the junction contained 4 bases not matched to a gene. This CDR3 contains 15 residues. Germline CDR1 and CDR2: SGHNT and YENEEA.

The chain links TRBV6-6 to TRBJ2-4; D not resolved. V lost 6 bases and J lost 8, with 8 bases in between. The germline V gene has CDR1 MNHNY and CDR2 SVGAGI (reference sequence). The CDR3 loop spans 11 amino acids. The DNA for the CDR3 is TGTGCCAGCAGCTTCCAGGACATTCAGTACTTC. As protein: CASSFQDIQYF.

This rearrangement joins TRBV7-2 to TRBJ2-2; D uncertain. The CDR3 has 14 amino acids. Looked up from germline, CDR1 is SGHTA and CDR2 is FQGNSA. With 6 bases removed from V and 4 bases from J, the gap between germline ends came to 12 bases. The CDR3 sequence is CASRLPRVTGELFF. The CDR3 nucleotides are TGTGCCAGCAGACTCCCTAGAGTCACCGGGGAGCTGTTTTTT.

The J gene is TRBJ1-3, the V gene TRBV29-1, with D unresolved. Deletions cut 6 bases from V and 7 bases from J, with 13 bases between. Germline V lookup: CDR1 SQVTM, CDR2 ANQGSEA. The CDR3 contains 12 residues. The CDR3: CSVLLDGNTIYF. The CDR3 region has the DNA TGCAGCGTACTCCTTGACGGGAACACCATATATTTT.

The chain combines TRBV5-4 with TRBJ2-1; no clear D gene. The CDR3 loop spans 12 amino acids. Trimming removed 3 bases from V and 10 bases from J, with 11 bases in between. The V gene's germline CDR1 is SGHNT and CDR2 YYREEE (reference sequence). The CDR3 DNA sequence: TGTGCCAGCAGCTCCTACCGACAAGAGCAGTTCTTC. It yields the protein CASSSYRQEQFF.

V usage is TRBV5-6 and J usage is TRBJ2-3, with 9 positions matching TRBD1. The CDR3 loop spans 17 amino acids. V shed 0 bases, J shed 3 bases, and the junction held 8 bases outside the gene matches. From germline, CDR1 is SGHDT and CDR2 YYEEEE. Here the CDR3 DNA reads TGTGCCAGCAGCTTGGCGAGACCCGGGACAGGGACAGATACGCAGTATTTT. It translates to CASSLARPGTGTDTQYF. Based on the CDR3 plus reference TRBV5-6 and TRBJ2-3, the full variable domain is DAGVTQSPTHLIKTRGQQVTLRCSPKSGHDTVSWYQQALGQGPQFIFQYYEEEERQRGNFPDRFSGHQFPNYSSELNVNALLLGDSALYLCASSLARPGTGTDTQYFGPGTRLTVL.

The CDR3 bases are TGTGCCAGTAGTATAGCAGCAGGGTCCTACGAGCAGTACTTC. It translates to CASSIAAGSYEQYF. V and J are TRBV19 and TRBJ2-7; the D gene is possibly TRBD1 (5 bases). CDR1 is LNHDA, CDR2 SQIVND, per germline (reference sequence). The CDR3 covers 14 residues. V was shortened by 1 base and J by 1 base, with 8 bases between the two germline ends.

V and J are TRBV5-1 and TRBJ2-2; 9 nucleotides agree with TRBD1. Germline V gives CDR1 SGHRS, CDR2 YFSETQ. V lost 4 bases and J lost 1; bases outside the gene matches: 8. This CDR3 has 17 residues. CDR3 bases: TGCGCCAGCAGCCTGGGTTCGGGACAGGGGAACACCGGGGAGCTGTTTTTT. Translating it yields CASSLGSGQGNTGELFF. Drawing the rest from reference TRBV5-1 and TRBJ2-2, the complete variable domain is KAGVTQTPRYLIKTRGQQVTLSCSPISGHRSVSWYQQTPGQGLQFLFEYFSETQRNKGNFPGRFSGRQFSNSRSEMNVSTLELGDSALYLCASSLGSGQGNTGELFFGEGSRLTVL.

The CDR3 sequence: CASSLVAASLAGVWTDTQYF. In nucleotides, the CDR3 is TGCGCCAGCAGCTTGGTTGCCGCTTCACTAGCGGGAGTATGGACAGATACGCAGTATTTT. This sequence joins TRBV5-1 and TRBJ2-3, with TRBD2 matching over 11 bases. The CDR3 consists of 20 residues. CDR1 and CDR2 (germline): SGHRS, YFSETQ. V was pared by 0 bases and J by 3 bases, with 15 bases of the junction left unmatched. Together with reference TRBV5-1 and TRBJ2-3, the CDR3 gives the full variable domain: KAGVTQTPRYLIKTRGQQVTLSCSPISGHRSVSWYQQTPGQGLQFLFEYFSETQRNKGNFPGRFSGRQFSNSRSEMNVSTLELGDSALYLCASSLVAASLAGVWTDTQYFGPGTRLTVL.

The J gene is TRBJ1-1, the V gene TRBV2; maybe TRBD1 (5 bases). The V gene lost 6 bases and the J gene lost 0 bases, with 8 bases spanning the gap. The CDR3 runs 13 residues. Per germline, CDR1 SNHLY and CDR2 FYNNEI. CDR3: CASRGLVNTEAFF. CDR3 nucleotides: TGTGCCAGCAGGGGGCTGGTGAACACTGAAGCTTTCTTT.

CDR3 nucleotide sequence: TGCAGCGTAGGGACAGGGGCAGATACGCAGTATTTT. This encodes CSVGTGADTQYF. This chain uses TRBV29-1 with TRBJ2-3, with 10 bases matching TRBD1. The trim removed 6 bases at V and 4 bases at J, leaving 1 base unmatched. The CDR3 runs to 12 residues. Looked up from germline, CDR1 is SQVTM and CDR2 is ANQGSEA.

The chain links TRBV6-5 to TRBJ2-7; D not resolved. The CDR3 extends over 13 amino acids. Germline lookup yields CDR1 MNHEY and CDR2 SVGAGI. Trimming removed 8 bases at V and 2 bases at J, with 13 bases between. The CDR3 DNA sequence: TGTGCCAGCGGGTTTCAGGCAACCTACGAGCAGTACTTC. Its protein product is CASGFQATYEQYF.

This sequence joins TRBV4-1 and TRBJ2-1; D gene unclear. Germline CDR1 MGHRA, CDR2 YSYEKL. Trimming pared 2 bases from V and 7 bases from J, leaving 6 bases between. The CDR3 loop spans 12 amino acids. This chain's CDR3 is CASSQRVNEQFF. The DNA of the CDR3 is TGCGCCAGCAGCCAACGGGTAAATGAGCAGTTCTTC.

This chain connects TRBV5-1 to TRBJ2-3, with 12 nucleotides matching TRBD2. CDR3 length: 16 residues. Germline CDR1 reads SGHRS; CDR2 reads YFSETQ. The V and J ends lost 4 bases and 2 bases, in that order; junction bases with no gene match: 5. The CDR3 region has the DNA TGCGCCAGCAGCCCCGGACTAGCGGGGCCCACAGATACGCAGTATTTT. Its translation is CASSPGLAGPTDTQYF.

J is TRBJ1-1 and V is TRBV5-4; 7 bases are a match to TRBD1. The CDR3 totals 16 residues. Per germline, CDR1 SGHNT and CDR2 YYREEE (reference sequence). J gave up 6 bases and V 6 bases, and 17 bases lay outside the gene matches. The CDR3 is CASNLGTGTVIAEAFF. CDR3 bases: TGTGCCAGCAATTTGGGAACCGGGACAGTGATAGCTGAAGCTTTCTTT.

The J gene is TRBJ1-5, the V gene TRBV27; D may be TRBD1 (5 bases). V lost 2 bases and J 4 bases, leaving 9 bases between the germline ends. CDR1 and CDR2 (germline): MNHEY, SMNVEV (reference sequence). The CDR3 is 14 residues long. The DNA for the CDR3 is TGTGCCAGCAGTTTAAGGCCAGGGAATCAGCCCCAGCATTTT. The encoded protein is CASSLRPGNQPQHF.

V is TRBV4-1 and J is TRBJ2-7, with 8 bases matching TRBD1. The CDR3 sequence is 15 residues long. Germline V gene lookup returns CDR1 MGHRA and CDR2 YSYEKL. Trimming at V came to 4 bases and at J to 3 bases, leaving 8 bases not matched to a gene. CDR3 nucleotide sequence: TGCGCCAGCAGCCGACCGGGACAGGAAGTCTACGAGCAGTACTTC. Residues: CASSRPGQEVYEQYF.

V usage is TRBV5-1 and J usage is TRBJ1-5; the D gene is possibly TRBD1 (5 bases). Trimming took 0 bases from V and 5 from J, leaving 9 bases between them. The germline V gene has CDR1 SGHRS and CDR2 YFSETQ. This CDR3 has 14 amino acids. The CDR3 DNA sequence: TGCGCCAGCAGCTTGGGCAGGGTCGATCAGCCCCAGCATTTT. Protein: CASSLGRVDQPQHF.

The V gene is TRBV4-2, the J gene TRBJ2-7; 8 bases match TRBD1. Germline assignment: CDR1 LGHNA and CDR2 YNFKEQ. V gave up 5 bases and J gave up 7 bases; unmatched junction bases: 4. The CDR3 sequence is 12 residues long. This CDR3 is CASSYRDREQYF. The CDR3 region has the DNA TGTGCCAGCAGCTACCGGGACAGGGAGCAGTACTTC.